This T cell receptor beta chain was found in a study of PD-L1 blockade in urothelial cancer. About the research overall: Patients took up atezolizumab in the mid-2010s at 1,200 mg intravenously every 3 weeks. Earlier, patients had received 0 to 3 chemotherapy regimens.

Clones were read by immunoSEQ multiplex PCR, and TCRdb kept only the in-frame ones, dropping some. The table records approximately 120,000 clones, roughly 82% of them present only once. The time point denotes: peripheral blood 6 weeks after treatment start. Germline-derived CDR1 and CDR2 are SGHTA and FQGTGA. Trimming removed 5 bases from V and 6 bases from J; junction bases left unmatched: 4. The CDR3 spans 13 residues. The TCR was taken from a man aged 45-60 years with urothelial cancer. The sample consisted of PBMCs, taken around atezolizumab (anti-PD-L1) treatment. The V gene is TRBV7-3, the J gene TRBJ2-3; 8 nucleotides agree with TRBD1. CDR3 nucleotide sequence: TGTGCCAGCAGCCCGGGACAGGAGGATACGCAGTATTTT. Protein sequence: CASSPGQEDTQYF. Full variable domain (rest looked up from reference TRBV7-3 and TRBJ2-3): GAGVSQTPSNKVTEKGKYVELRCDPISGHTALYWYRQSLGQGPEFLIYFQGTGAADDSGLPNDRFFAVRPEGSVSTLKIQRTERGDSAVYLCASSPGQEDTQYFGPGTRLTVL.